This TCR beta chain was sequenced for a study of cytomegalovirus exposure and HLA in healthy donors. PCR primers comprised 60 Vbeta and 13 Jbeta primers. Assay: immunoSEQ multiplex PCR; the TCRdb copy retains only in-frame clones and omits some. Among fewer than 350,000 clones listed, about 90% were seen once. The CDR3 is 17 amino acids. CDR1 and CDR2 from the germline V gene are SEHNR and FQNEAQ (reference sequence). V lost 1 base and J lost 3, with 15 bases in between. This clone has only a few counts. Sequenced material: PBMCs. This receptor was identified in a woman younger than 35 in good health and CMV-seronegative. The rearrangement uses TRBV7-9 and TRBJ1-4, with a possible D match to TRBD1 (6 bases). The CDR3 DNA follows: TGTGCCAGCAGCTTAGTAAGCAGGGGAATGGCTAATGAAAAACTGTTTTTT. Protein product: CASSLVSRGMANEKLFF.